This TCR beta chain was sequenced during a study of shared clonotypes between healthy human individuals. Across the study: A donor's plate count was three for CD4 naive and three for CD4 memory; CD8 naive had two and CD8 memory one.

All of the donors resided in Nashville, Tennessee, and each was a Caucasian adult. Broader study findings: When naive CD4 clonotypes were compared across several donors, around 5% were shared.

Concerning this clone itself: Its cognate antigen is unknown.

Original processing methods: Junction-only immunoSEQ sequences carried no quality scores, so filtering differed. Produced via immunoSEQ multiplex PCR; TCRdb's table is partial and in-frame only. The V and J calls and clone size were taken over from that table, and D and trimming were inferred from the DNA. This sample has hundreds of thousands of clones, with about 96% found just once. CDR1 MDHEN and CDR2 SYDVKM come from the germline V gene. This CDR3 is 12 amino acids long. Trimming took 7 bases from V and 4 from J, leaving 10 bases between them. Source material: naive CD4+ T cells sorted from blood. Stated subset: CD45RA+ positively selected. The chain recombines TRBV28 with TRBJ1-2; D gene unclear. The TCR was taken from a woman aged 25 to 39 in good health. CDR3 amino acids: CASIGDLYGYTF. DNA for the CDR3: TGTGCCAGCATAGGAGACCTCTATGGCTACACCTTC.